The present T cell receptor beta chain was sequenced within a study of beta chain features in type 1 diabetes. Since all of the isolated RNA was reverse transcribed, expressed TCRB transcripts were what got sequenced. Generated by immunoSEQ multiplex PCR, the TCRdb table keeps only in-frame clones and is missing some. The sample has a few hundred thousand clones; over 13% are singletons. The V gene's germline CDR1 is GTSNPN and CDR2 SVGIG (reference sequence). V lost 1 base and J lost 6, with 10 bases in between. The CDR3 sequence is 13 residues long. Staining for CD45RO/CCR7/CD25/CD127/CD95/CD27 allowed sorting of CD4+ naive, central memory, regulatory and stem cell-like memory cells. With respect to this clone: As yet, its antigen is unknown.

Study-wide points: Within the patient group, naive, central memory and Treg TCRB repertoires appeared more similar to each other than within healthy donors. When VDJ junctions were examined, type 1 diabetes patients showed fewer insertions and more deletions.

The rearrangement uses TRBV30 and TRBJ2-1; no clear D gene. The receptor's source is a woman under 30 in good health. The sequenced sample consisted of naive CD4+ T cells from blood. CDR3 in DNA: TGTGCCTGGAGTGAGAGTAGTTTCAATGAGCAGTTCTTC. It codes for CAWSESSFNEQFF.